The source of this TCR beta chain is a study of monozygotic twins with inflammatory bowel disease. Study conclusions and caveats: Telling different T cell subtypes apart from each other was not possible. People with IBD had fewer clonotypes in common with others than healthy twins did, especially with disease activity.

In regard to this clonotype: Its antigen is undetermined.

Input per TCR library consisted of approximately 3.5 ug of total RNA. TCRdb reanalyzed the 5' RACE reads, giving one entry per CDR3 protein sequence and no DNA. The table counts about 160,000 distinct CDR3 sequences; roughly 2.4% lies in the top ten. Germline assignment: CDR1 SEHNR and CDR2 FQNEAQ (reference sequence). The CDR3 consists of 15 residues. The specimen sequenced was blood. The clonotype originates from a human donor with ulcerative colitis or Crohn's disease, or a healthy co-twin of an affected twin (not recorded which). The J gene is TRBJ1-5, the V gene TRBV7-9. CDR3 sequence: CASSLSGLSNQPQHF. Drawing the rest from reference TRBV7-9 and TRBJ1-5, the complete variable domain is DTGVSQNPRHKITKRGQNVTFRCDPISEHNRLYWYRQTLGQGPEFLTYFQNEAQLEKSRLLSDRFSAERPKGSFSTLEIQRTEQGDSAMYLCASSLSGLSNQPQHFGDGTRLSIL.